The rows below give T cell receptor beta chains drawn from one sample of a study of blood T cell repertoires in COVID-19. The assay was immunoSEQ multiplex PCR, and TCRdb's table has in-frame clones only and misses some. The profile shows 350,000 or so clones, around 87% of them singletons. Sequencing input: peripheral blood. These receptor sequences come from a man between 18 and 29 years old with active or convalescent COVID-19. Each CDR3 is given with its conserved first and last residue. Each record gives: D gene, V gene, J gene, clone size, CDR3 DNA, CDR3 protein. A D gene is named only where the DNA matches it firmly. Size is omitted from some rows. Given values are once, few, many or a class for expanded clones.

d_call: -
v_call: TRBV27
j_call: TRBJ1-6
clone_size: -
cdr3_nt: TGTGCCAGCAGTTTATCGATAGTGAGGTGGTCACCCCTCCACTTT
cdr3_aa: CASSLSIVRWSPLHF

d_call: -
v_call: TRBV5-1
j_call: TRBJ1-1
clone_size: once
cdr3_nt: TGCGCCAGCAGCTTGGACGGTGTCACTGAAGCTTTCTTT
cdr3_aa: CASSLDGVTEAFF

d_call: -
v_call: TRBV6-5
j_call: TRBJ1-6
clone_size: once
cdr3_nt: TGTGCCACCCGGGACATCGTGGCCTCACCCCTCCACTTT
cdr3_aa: CATRDIVASPLHF

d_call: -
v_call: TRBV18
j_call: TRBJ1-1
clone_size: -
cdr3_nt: TGTGCCAGCTCACCACAGCGGAACACTGAAGCTTTCTTT
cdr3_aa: CASSPQRNTEAFF

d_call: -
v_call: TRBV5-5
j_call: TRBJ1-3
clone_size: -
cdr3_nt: TGTGCCAGCAGCCTTGGGGGGGTAAACACCATATATTTT
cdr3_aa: CASSLGGVNTIYF

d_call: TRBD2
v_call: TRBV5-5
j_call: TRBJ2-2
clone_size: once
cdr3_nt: TGTGCCAGCAGCTGGGCAGGGGGAGGACTAGCGCCGAACACCGGGGAGCTGTTTTTT
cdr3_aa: CASSWAGGGLAPNTGELFF

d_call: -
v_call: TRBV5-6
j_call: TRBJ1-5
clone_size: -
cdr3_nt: TGTGCCAGCAGCTTGCGGGAGGGGGATCAGCCCCAGCATTTT
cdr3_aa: CASSLREGDQPQHF

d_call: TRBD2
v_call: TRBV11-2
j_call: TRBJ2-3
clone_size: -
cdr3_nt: TGTGCCAGCAGCTTAGGTGGTCTAGCGGGAGGGCGGGGAATGCCGCAGTATTTT
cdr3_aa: CASSLGGLAGGRGMPQYF

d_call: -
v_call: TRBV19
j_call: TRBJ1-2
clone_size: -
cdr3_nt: TGTGCCAGTAGTCAGGGCCGTTATGGCTACACCTTC
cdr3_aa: CASSQGRYGYTF

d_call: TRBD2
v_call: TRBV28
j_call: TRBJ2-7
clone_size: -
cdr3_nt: TGTGCCAGCAGTTTAAGCGGGGGGCTCTACGAGCAGTACTTC
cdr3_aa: CASSLSGGLYEQYF

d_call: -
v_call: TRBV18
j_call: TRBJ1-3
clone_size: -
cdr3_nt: TGTGCCAGCGATAGACGAGGCGGAGGAAACACCATATATTTT
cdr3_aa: CASDRRGGGNTIYF

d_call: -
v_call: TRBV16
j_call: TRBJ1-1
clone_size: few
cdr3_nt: TGTGCCAGCAGCCAAGGGCGGGTCGCGAACACTGAAGCTTTCTTT
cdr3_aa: CASSQGRVANTEAFF

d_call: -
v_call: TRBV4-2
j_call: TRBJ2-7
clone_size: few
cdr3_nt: TGTGCCAGCAGCCAAGTTGGAGCTCCCACCTACGAGCAGTACTTC
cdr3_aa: CASSQVGAPTYEQYF

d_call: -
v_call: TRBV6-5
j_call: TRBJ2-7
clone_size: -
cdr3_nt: TGTGCCAGCAGTTACCGCTACGAGCAGTACTTC
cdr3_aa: CASSYRYEQYF

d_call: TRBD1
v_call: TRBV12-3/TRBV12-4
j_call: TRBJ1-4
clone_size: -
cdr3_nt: TGTGCCAGCAGTTGGACAGGGTTCGAAAAACTGTTTTTT
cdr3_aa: CASSWTGFEKLFF

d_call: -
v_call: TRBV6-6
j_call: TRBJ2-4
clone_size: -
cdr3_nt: TGTGCCAGCGGGCCCAGGGAGGCAGGGGCCAAAAACATTCAGTACTTC
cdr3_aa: CASGPREAGAKNIQYF

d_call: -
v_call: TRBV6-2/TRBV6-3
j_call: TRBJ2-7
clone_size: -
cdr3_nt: TGTGCCAGCAGTAACCCCGGGACTTCTACCTACGAGCAGTACTTC
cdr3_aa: CASSNPGTSTYEQYF

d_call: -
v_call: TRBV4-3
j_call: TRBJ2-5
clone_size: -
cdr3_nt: TGCGCCAGCAGCCAGGACAGCCAAGAGACCCAGTACTTC
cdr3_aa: CASSQDSQETQYF

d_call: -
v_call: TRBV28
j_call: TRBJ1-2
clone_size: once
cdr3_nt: TGTGCCAGCAACACCCCAGACAGTAATGGCTACACCTTC
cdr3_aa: CASNTPDSNGYTF

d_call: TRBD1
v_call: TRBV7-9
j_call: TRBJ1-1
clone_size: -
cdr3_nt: TGTGCCAGCAGCTCCCCTCGGACAGGGGGCTTTGCATTGGACACTGAAGCTTTCTTT
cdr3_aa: CASSSPRTGGFALDTEAFF

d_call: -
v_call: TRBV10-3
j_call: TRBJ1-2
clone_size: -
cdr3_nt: TGTGCCATCAGTGAGGACGGAGTTCAGTATGGCTACACCTTC
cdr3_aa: CAISEDGVQYGYTF

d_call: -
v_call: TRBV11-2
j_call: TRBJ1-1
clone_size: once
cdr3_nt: TGTGCCAGCGTGGGGGGGACTGAAGCTTTCTTT
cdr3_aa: CASVGGTEAFF

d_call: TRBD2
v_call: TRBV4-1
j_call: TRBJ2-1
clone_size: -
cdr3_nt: TGCGCCAGCAGCCAACCCGGGCTAGCGGACCGGGTAAGGTCCTACAATGAGCAGTTCTTC
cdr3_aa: CASSQPGLADRVRSYNEQFF

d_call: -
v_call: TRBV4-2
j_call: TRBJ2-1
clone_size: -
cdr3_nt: TGTGCCAGCAGCCAAGTAGGGAGCTCCTACAATGAGCAGTTCTTC
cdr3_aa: CASSQVGSSYNEQFF

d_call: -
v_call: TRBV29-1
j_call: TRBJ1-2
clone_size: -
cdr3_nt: TGCAGCGTTCCGGGTGAAGACTATGGCTACACCTTC
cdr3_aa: CSVPGEDYGYTF

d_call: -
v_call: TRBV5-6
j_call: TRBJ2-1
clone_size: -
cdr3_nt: TGTGCCAGCAGCTTGAGTTCGGCAGGGAGGTATGAGCAGTTCTTC
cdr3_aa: CASSLSSAGRYEQFF

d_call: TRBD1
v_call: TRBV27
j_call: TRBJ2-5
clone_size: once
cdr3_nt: TGTGCCAGCAGTTCTCGGACAGGGGGCGCGGGAGAGACCCAGTACTTC
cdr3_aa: CASSSRTGGAGETQYF

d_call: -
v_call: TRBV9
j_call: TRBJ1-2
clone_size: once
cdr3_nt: TGTGCCAGCAGCGTAACCGGGTCTTACTATGGCTACACCTTC
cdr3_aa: CASSVTGSYYGYTF

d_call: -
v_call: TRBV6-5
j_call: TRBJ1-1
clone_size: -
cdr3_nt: TGTGCCAGCAGCGACTCGGGACAGAACACTGAAGCTTTCTTT
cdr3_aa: CASSDSGQNTEAFF

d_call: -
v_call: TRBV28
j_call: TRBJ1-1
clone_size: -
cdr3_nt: TGTGCCAGCAGTTTCCAGGATCAAGCTTTCTTT
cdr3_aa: CASSFQDQAFF

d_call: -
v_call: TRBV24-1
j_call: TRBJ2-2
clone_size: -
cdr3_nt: TGTGCCACCAGTGCCCCCAGGTCGAACACCGGGGAGCTGTTTTTT
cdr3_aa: CATSAPRSNTGELFF

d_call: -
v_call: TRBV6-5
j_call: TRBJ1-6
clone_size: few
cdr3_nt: TGTGCCAGCAGTTCGGATAAAGGGGCACCCCTCCACTTT
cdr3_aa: CASSSDKGAPLHF

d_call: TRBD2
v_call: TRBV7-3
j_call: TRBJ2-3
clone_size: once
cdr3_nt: TGTGCCAGCAGCTTAAGGTCTAGCGGAGCTAGCACAGATACGCAGTATTTT
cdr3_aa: CASSLRSSGASTDTQYF

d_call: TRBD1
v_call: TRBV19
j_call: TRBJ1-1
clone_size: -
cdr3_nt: TGTGCCAGTAGTCCCCGATCCGGGACAGCAAACACTGAAGCTTTCTTT
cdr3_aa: CASSPRSGTANTEAFF

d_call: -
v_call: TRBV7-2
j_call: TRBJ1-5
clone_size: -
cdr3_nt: TGTGCCAGCAGCCAAGGGCAGGGCCCTCAGCCCCAGCATTTT
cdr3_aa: CASSQGQGPQPQHF

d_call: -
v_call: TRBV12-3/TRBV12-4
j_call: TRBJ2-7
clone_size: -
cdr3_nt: TGTGCCAGCAGTTTTCTACTCACGGGGGAGCAGTACTTC
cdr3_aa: CASSFLLTGEQYF

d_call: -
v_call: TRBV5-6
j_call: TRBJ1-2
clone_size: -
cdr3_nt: TGTGCCAGCAGCTTGGGCCGGGGGGCGGATGGCTACACCTTC
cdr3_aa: CASSLGRGADGYTF

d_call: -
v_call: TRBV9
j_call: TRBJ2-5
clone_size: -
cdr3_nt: TGTGCCAGCAGCGTCAGGGGTGGGGAGACCCAGTACTTC
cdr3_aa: CASSVRGGETQYF

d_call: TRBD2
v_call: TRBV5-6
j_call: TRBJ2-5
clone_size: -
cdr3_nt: TGTGCCAGCAGCTTAGGACTAGCGGGGGGGCCGAAGACCCAGTACTTC
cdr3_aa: CASSLGLAGGPKTQYF

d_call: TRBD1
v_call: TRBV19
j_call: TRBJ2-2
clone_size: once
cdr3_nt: TGTGCCAGTAGGCCGACAGGGGGCCCCTGGGAGCTGTTTTTT
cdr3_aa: CASRPTGGPWELFF

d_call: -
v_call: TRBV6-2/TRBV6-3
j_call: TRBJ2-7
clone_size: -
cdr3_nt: TGTGCCAGCAGTTACGGGGACAACTACGAGCAGTACTTC
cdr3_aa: CASSYGDNYEQYF

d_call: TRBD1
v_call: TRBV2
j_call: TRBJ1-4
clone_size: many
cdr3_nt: TGTGCCAGCAGTGTGAGGGGGCAGGCAACTAATGAAAAACTGTTTTTT
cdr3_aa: CASSVRGQATNEKLFF

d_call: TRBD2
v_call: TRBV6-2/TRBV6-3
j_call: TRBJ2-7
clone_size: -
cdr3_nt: TGTGCCAGCAGTTACTCCCGGCTAGCGGGGGGCGGCGAGCAGTACTTC
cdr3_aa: CASSYSRLAGGGEQYF

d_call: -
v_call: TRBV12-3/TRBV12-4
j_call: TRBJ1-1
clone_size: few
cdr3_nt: TGTGCCAGCAGTTTATTTGGGACTACTGAAGCTTTCTTT
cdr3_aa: CASSLFGTTEAFF

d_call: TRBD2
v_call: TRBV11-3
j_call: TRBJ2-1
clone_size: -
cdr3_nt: TGTGCCAGCAGCCATGAGGGAACTAGCGGGTTAAATGAGCAGTTCTTC
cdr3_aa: CASSHEGTSGLNEQFF

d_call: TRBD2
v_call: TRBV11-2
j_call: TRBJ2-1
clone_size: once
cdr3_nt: TGTGCCAGCAGCCCGGGACTAGCGGAGCAGTTCTTC
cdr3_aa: CASSPGLAEQFF

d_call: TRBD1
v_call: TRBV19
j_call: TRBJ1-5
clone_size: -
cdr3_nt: TGTGCCAGTAGTAGCCGACAGGGGTTCCAGCCCCAGCATTTT
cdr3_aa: CASSSRQGFQPQHF

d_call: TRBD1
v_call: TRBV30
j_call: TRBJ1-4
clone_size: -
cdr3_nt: TGTGCCTGGAGTGTCGGGACAGGGGCGGGAAAACTGTTTTTT
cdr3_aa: CAWSVGTGAGKLFF

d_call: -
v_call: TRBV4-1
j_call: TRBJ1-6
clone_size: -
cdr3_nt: TGCGCCAGCAGCCAAGAAGGGGGTAGAAATAATTCACCCCTCCACTTT
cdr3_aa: CASSQEGGRNNSPLHF

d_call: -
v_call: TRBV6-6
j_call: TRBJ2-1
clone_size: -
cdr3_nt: TGTGCCAGCCAGTCTGCGGGTCCAGAAAATGAGCAGTTCTTC
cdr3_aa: CASQSAGPENEQFF

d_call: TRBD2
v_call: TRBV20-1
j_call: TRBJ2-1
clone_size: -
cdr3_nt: TGCAGTGCTAGTACCGGGAGGGCCCACAATGAGCAGTTCTTC
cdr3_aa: CSASTGRAHNEQFF

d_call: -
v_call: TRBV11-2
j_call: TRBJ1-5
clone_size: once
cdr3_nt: TGTGCCAGCAGCTTGGGCAGGGGAGAGCCCCAGCATTTT
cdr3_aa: CASSLGRGEPQHF

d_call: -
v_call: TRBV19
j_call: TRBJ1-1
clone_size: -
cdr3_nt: TGTGCCAGTAGTCCCCCGGGACATCCGAACACTGAAGCTTTCTTT
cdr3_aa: CASSPPGHPNTEAFF

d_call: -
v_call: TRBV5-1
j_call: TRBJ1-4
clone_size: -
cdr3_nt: TGCGCCAGCAGCTCTTCCACCTCAGCAGGGCATGAAAAACTGTTTTTT
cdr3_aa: CASSSSTSAGHEKLFF

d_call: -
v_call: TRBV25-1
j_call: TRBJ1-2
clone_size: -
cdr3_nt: TGTGCCAGCAGTGTAGCCTATGGCTACACCTTC
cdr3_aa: CASSVAYGYTF

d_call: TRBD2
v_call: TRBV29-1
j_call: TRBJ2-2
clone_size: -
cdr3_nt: TGCAGCGTTGAAGGGGCGGGAGGGGGTCCCGGGGAGCTGTTTTTT
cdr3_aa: CSVEGAGGGPGELFF

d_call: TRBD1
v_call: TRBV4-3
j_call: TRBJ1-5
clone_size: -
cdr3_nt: TGCGCCAGCAGTGAAGAAAGGGGCAGGGGGGACCAGCCCCAGCATTTT
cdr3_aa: CASSEERGRGDQPQHF

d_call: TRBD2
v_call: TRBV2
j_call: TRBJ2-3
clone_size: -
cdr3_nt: TGTGCCAGCACTAGCGGGAGGTCGCTAGATACGCAGTATTTT
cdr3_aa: CASTSGRSLDTQYF

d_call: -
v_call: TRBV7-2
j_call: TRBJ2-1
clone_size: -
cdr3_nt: TGTGCCAGCAGCTTAGTCACATACAATGAGCAGTTCTTC
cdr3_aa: CASSLVTYNEQFF